The clone carrying this TCR beta chain was counted ten times or more. Its antigen is unknown. The sample comes from a study of glioma-infiltrating T cells. Study-wide findings and caveats: Gliomas, especially low-grade, showed above-expected tissue-blood divergence; non-neoplastic patients showed below.

The CDR3 totals 15 residues. Germline V gives CDR1 MNHNY, CDR2 SVGAGI (reference sequence). V shed 2 bases and J 3 bases; nucleotides not matched to a gene: 7. TCR alpha and beta CDR3 regions were amplified from RNA using iRepertoire nested multiplex PCR. TCRdb recomputed calls from the multiplex PCR reads with MiXCR, one row per CDR3 protein. The sample contains under 200,000 distinct CDR3 sequences, roughly a third of which appear only once. The V and J genes are TRBV6-6 and TRBJ2-7; 7 bases agree with TRBD1. This sequence was found in a human donor with low-grade glioma or glioblastoma, undergoing nonglioma brain surgery, or in good health (not recorded which). The specimen sequenced was glioma tissue, nonneoplastic brain tissue, or PBMCs (not recorded which). CDR3 amino acids: CASSYKGGSGYEQYF. DNA for the CDR3: TGTGCCAGCAGTTACAAAGGGGGCTCAGGCTACGAGCAGTACTTC.